This T cell receptor beta chain was identified in a study of T cells in pancreatic ductal adenocarcinoma. Study-level points and caveats: Comparisons of tumor and blood clonality may show falsely lower tumor diversity.

Germline assignment: CDR1 SQVTM and CDR2 ANQGSEA. Trimming cost V 3 bases and J 0 bases; bases outside gene matches: 7. The CDR3 extends over 16 amino acids. About this clone: What it binds is unknown.

Libraries were prepared by immunoSEQ multiplex PCR; TCRdb keeps only in-frame clonotypes and omits some of them. The sample consists of roughly 100,000 clones, nearly 95% of them appearing once. No neoadjuvant therapy was given to the selected pancreatic ductal adenocarcinoma patients before their surgery. The sequenced material came from PBMCs. The V and J genes are TRBV29-1 and TRBJ2-3; 9 bases align to TRBD2. This TCR was recovered from a human donor with pancreatic ductal adenocarcinoma. The CDR3 spells CSVDPIGLASTDTQYF. Here the CDR3 DNA reads TGCAGCGTTGACCCTATCGGACTAGCGAGCACAGATACGCAGTATTTT.